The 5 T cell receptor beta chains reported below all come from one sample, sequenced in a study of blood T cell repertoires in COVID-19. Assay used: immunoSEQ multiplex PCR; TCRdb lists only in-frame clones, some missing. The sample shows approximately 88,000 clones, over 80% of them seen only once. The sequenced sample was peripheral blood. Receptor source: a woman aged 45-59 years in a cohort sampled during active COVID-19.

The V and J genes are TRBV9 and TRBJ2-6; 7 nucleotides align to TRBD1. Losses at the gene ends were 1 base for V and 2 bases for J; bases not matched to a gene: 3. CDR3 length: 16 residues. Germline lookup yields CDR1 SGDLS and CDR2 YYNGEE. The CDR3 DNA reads TGTGCCAGCAGCGTAACAGGGGAGACTGGGGCCAACGTCCTGACTTTC. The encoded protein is CASSVTGETGANVLTF. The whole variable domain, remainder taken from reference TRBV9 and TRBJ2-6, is DSGVTQTPKHLITATGQRVTLRCSPRSGDLSVYWYQQSLDQGLQFLIQYYNGEERAKGNILERFSAQQFPDLHSELNLSSLELGDSALYFCASSVTGETGANVLTFGAGSRLTVL.

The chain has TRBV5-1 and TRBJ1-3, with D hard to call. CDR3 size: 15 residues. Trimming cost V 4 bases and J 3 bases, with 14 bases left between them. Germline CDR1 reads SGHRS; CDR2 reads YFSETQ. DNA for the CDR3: TGCGCCAGCAGCGAAGGAACAGCACGTGGAAACACCATATATTTT. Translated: CASSEGTARGNTIYF.

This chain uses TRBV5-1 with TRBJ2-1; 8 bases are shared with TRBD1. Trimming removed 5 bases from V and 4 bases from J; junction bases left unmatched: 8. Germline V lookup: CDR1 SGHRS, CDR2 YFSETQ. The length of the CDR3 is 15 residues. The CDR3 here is CASRTTGVEYNEQFF. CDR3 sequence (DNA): TGCGCCAGCAGAACGACAGGGGTCGAGTACAATGAGCAGTTCTTC.

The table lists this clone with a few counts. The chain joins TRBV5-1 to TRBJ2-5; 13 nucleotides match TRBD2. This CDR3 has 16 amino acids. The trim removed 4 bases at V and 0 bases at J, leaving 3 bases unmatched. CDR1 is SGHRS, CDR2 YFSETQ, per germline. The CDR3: CASSRGLAGNQETQYF. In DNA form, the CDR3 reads TGCGCCAGCAGCCGGGGACTAGCGGGGAACCAAGAGACCCAGTACTTC.

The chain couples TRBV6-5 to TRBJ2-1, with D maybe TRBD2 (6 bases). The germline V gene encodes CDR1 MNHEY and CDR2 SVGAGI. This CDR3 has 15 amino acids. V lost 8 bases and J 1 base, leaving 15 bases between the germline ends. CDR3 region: CASRGTSFSYNEQFF. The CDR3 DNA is TGTGCCAGCCGAGGTACTAGCTTTTCCTACAATGAGCAGTTCTTC.